The 26 T cell receptor beta chains below come from one sample, sequenced in a study of blood T cell repertoires in COVID-19. Clones were sequenced by immunoSEQ multiplex PCR, and TCRdb holds only the in-frame ones, with some missing. The data contain over 200,000 clones, under 90% of them singletons. The sequenced sample consisted of peripheral blood. The receptor set was obtained from a man aged 80 or over with acute or convalescent COVID-19.

J is TRBJ2-7 and V is TRBV28; 7 bases agree with TRBD1. Trimming at V came to 3 bases and at J to 3 bases, leaving 26 bases not matched to a gene. The CDR3 sequence is 21 residues long. CDR1 MDHEN and CDR2 SYDVKM come from the germline V gene. CDR3 residues: CASSLRWTKQGKGATGYEQYF. The DNA for the CDR3 is TGTGCCAGCAGTTTGCGGTGGACCAAACAGGGGAAAGGGGCTACAGGCTACGAGCAGTACTTC. Variable domain in full (rest from reference TRBV28 and TRBJ2-7): DVKVTQSSRYLVKRTGEKVFLECVQDMDHENMFWYRQDPGLGLRLIYFSYDVKMKEKGDIPEGYSVSREKKERFSLILESASTNQTSMYLCASSLRWTKQGKGATGYEQYFGPGTRLTVT.

The chain combines TRBV18 with TRBJ1-5, with 7 positions matching TRBD1. CDR3 length: 14 residues. Per the germline V gene, CDR1 is KGHSH and CDR2 is LQKENI. V lost 3 bases, J lost 7 bases, and 6 bases stayed unmatched. The CDR3 DNA sequence: TGTGCCAGCTCACCCGACAGGGAAAGACAGCCCCAGCATTTT. Translation gives CASSPDRERQPQHF.

The V call is TRBV7-8, the J call TRBJ2-6; 7 bases fit TRBD2. The V gene end was trimmed by 3 bases and the J gene end by 2 bases; junction bases not matched to a gene: 16. This CDR3 is 20 amino acids long. Germline V gene sequence: CDR1 SGHVS, CDR2 FQNEAQ. As DNA, the CDR3 is TGTGCCAGCAGCTTCCTAAACCCATCTGCCGCGGGGGCTGGGGCCAACGTCCTGACTTTC. Its translation is CASSFLNPSAAGAGANVLTF. Looking up the rest from reference TRBV7-8 and TRBJ2-6 gives the full variable domain: GAGVSQSPRYKVAKRGQDVALRCDPISGHVSLFWYQQALGQGPEFLTYFQNEAQLDKSGLPSDRFFAERPEGSVSTLKIQRTQQEDSAVYLCASSFLNPSAAGAGANVLTFGAGSRLTVL.

V gene TRBV14 combines with J gene TRBJ2-7; 10 bases are shared with TRBD2. CDR3 length equals 17 residues. The germline CDR1 and CDR2 sequences are SGHDN and FVKESK. The V gene end was trimmed by 4 bases and the J gene end by 6 bases; junction bases not matched to a gene: 15. In DNA, the CDR3 is TGTGCCAGCAGCCGGGATGTTGGGCTAGCGGGAGTCACCGAGCAGTACTTC. It translates to CASSRDVGLAGVTEQYF. Full variable domain (outside the CDR3, taken from reference TRBV14 and TRBJ2-7): EAGVTQFPSHSVIEKGQTVTLRCDPISGHDNLYWYRRVMGKEIKFLLHFVKESKQDESGMPNNRFLAERTGGTYSTLKVQPAELEDSGVYFCASSRDVGLAGVTEQYFGPGTRLTVT.

The V and J genes are TRBV28 and TRBJ1-1; 8 bases map to TRBD1. Germline CDR1 reads MDHEN; CDR2 reads SYDVKM. The CDR3 totals 14 residues. V was clipped by 6 bases and J by 1 base; unmatched bases: 4. CDR3 region: CASRQGGENTEAFF. The CDR3 nucleotides are TGTGCCAGCAGACAGGGGGGGGAGAACACTGAAGCTTTCTTT.

J is TRBJ2-7 and V is TRBV19; 9 bases agree with TRBD1. J was trimmed by 0 bases and V by 7 bases; bases with no gene match: 7. The length of the CDR3 is 15 residues. Germline assignment: CDR1 LNHDA and CDR2 SQIVND (reference sequence). DNA of the CDR3: TGTGCCAGTAAAATTTCGGGACAGGGCTCCTACGAGCAGTACTTC. It encodes CASKISGQGSYEQYF.

The chain joins TRBV6-1 to TRBJ1-2; a possible D gene is TRBD1 (6 bases). Germline V gene data show CDR1 as MNHNS and CDR2 as SASEGT. The CDR3 is 17 residues long. Trimming removed 2 bases from V and 8 bases from J, with 24 bases in between. CDR3 sequence (DNA): TGTGCCAGCAGTGAATACTCGGGGGGCATCACTTCTGGGGGCTACACCTTC. Translating it yields CASSEYSGGITSGGYTF.

This clone was seen more than once but under ten times. This sequence joins TRBV7-2 and TRBJ1-4, with unresolved D. The germline V gene encodes CDR1 SGHTA and CDR2 FQGNSA. V was shortened by 1 base and J by 0 bases, with 6 bases between the two germline ends. The CDR3 length is 15 residues. CDR3 DNA: TGTGCCAGCAGCTTAGGTATTGCAACTAATGAAAAACTGTTTTTT. Protein sequence: CASSLGIATNEKLFF.

The chain uses TRBV9 and TRBJ1-3, with 8 bases fitting TRBD1. Germline CDR1 is SGDLS and CDR2 is YYNGEE. The CDR3 spans 16 residues. The V gene end was trimmed by 3 bases and the J gene end by 10 bases; junction bases not matched to a gene: 15. CDR3 nucleotide sequence: TGTGCCAGCAGCGGACAGGACAGGGCCTTAAGAGGGACCATATATTTT. Its protein is CASSGQDRALRGTIYF.

This clone was found once. This chain uses TRBV3-1 (or the pseudogene TRBV3-2) with TRBJ2-7; D gene unclear. Germline CDR1 is LGHDT and CDR2 is YNNKEL (reference sequence). V was trimmed by 0 bases and J by 0 bases, leaving 12 bases between them. This CDR3 has 16 amino acids. The CDR3 region has the DNA TGTGCCAGCAGCCAAGATTTGTATTCGAGCTCCTACGAGCAGTACTTC. This sequence encodes CASSQDLYSSSYEQYF.

Only one count was recorded for this clone. The chain uses TRBV7-9 and TRBJ2-5, with D possibly being TRBD1 (5 bases). CDR1 is SEHNR and CDR2 is FQNEAQ in the germline V gene (reference sequence). This CDR3 is built from 12 residues. Trimming took 4 bases from V and 8 from J, leaving 11 bases between them. CDR3 in DNA: TGTGCCAGCAGCTACCAGGGTGGAACCCAGTACTTC. Its protein product is CASSYQGGTQYF.

The CDR3 DNA follows: TGTGCCAGCACCCGGGGCGTATCCGGGACTAGCCTCTACGAGCAGTACTTC. This gives the protein CASTRGVSGTSLYEQYF. The gene calls are TRBV27 and TRBJ2-7, with TRBD2 matching 9 bases. CDR1 is MNHEY, CDR2 SMNVEV, per germline (reference sequence). V dropped 7 bases and J dropped 3; count of bases not matched to a gene: 16. This CDR3 contains 17 residues.

The chain recombines TRBV6-4 with TRBJ2-3; 9 positions agree with TRBD2. The CDR3 spans 14 residues. Looked up from germline, CDR1 is MRHNA and CDR2 is SNTAGT. V was pared by 5 bases and J by 2 bases, with 2 bases of the junction left unmatched. As DNA, the CDR3 is TGTGCCAGCAGTCCTAGCGGGAACACAGATACGCAGTATTTT. It yields the protein CASSPSGNTDTQYF.

J is TRBJ2-7 and V is TRBV10-3, with D maybe TRBD2 (6 bases). The CDR3 sequence is 12 residues long. The germline V and J ends were trimmed by 7 bases and 6 bases, with 13 bases remaining between them. Germline CDR1 is ENHRY and CDR2 is SYGVKD. DNA for the CDR3: TGTGCCATCAAGGAGGGAGCGGGCGAGCAGTACTTC. Protein product: CAIKEGAGEQYF.

This chain joins TRBV5-1 and TRBJ1-2; TRBD1 matches at 8 bases. Per the germline V gene, CDR1 is SGHRS and CDR2 is YFSETQ. V was pared by 4 bases and J by 7 bases, with 9 bases of the junction left unmatched. The CDR3 is made up of 14 amino acids. The CDR3 sequence is CASSPTGGSVGYTF. CDR3 bases: TGCGCCAGCAGCCCAACAGGGGGATCTGTTGGCTACACCTTC.

This clone is a singleton in its sample. The rearrangement links TRBV5-8 to TRBJ2-7; 7 bases align to TRBD2. After removal of 1 base from V and 2 bases from J, the junction contained 3 bases not matched to a gene. CDR1 is SGHTS and CDR2 is YDEGEE in the germline V gene. The CDR3 has 14 amino acids. The CDR3 coding sequence is TGTGCCAGCAGCTTGAGTCTAGCGGCCTACGAGCAGTACGTC. Its protein is CASSLSLAAYEQYV.

The chain is built from TRBV6-6 and TRBJ2-5, with D tentatively TRBD1 (5 bases). The germline V and J ends were trimmed by 6 bases and 0 bases, with 11 bases remaining between them. This CDR3 has 14 amino acids. Germline CDR1 MNHNY, CDR2 SVGAGI (reference sequence). The CDR3 DNA reads TGTGCCAGCAGGGCAACAGGTTACCAAGAGACCCAGTACTTC. Translating gives CASRATGYQETQYF.

V and J are TRBV30 and TRBJ1-5; perhaps TRBD1 as D (6 bases). This CDR3 is built from 13 residues. Trimming left V 0 bases short and J 7 bases short, with 10 bases between. Per the germline V gene, CDR1 is GTSNPN and CDR2 is SVGIG (reference sequence). In nucleotides, the CDR3 is TGTGCCTGGAGTGTACAGGGAAAACAGCCCCAGCATTTT. Translated: CAWSVQGKQPQHF.

This chain uses TRBV24-1 with TRBJ2-7; tentative D call: TRBD2 (6 bases). The CDR3 loop spans 15 amino acids. Germline loops: CDR1 KGHDR, CDR2 SFDVKD. V was trimmed by 4 bases and J by 2 bases, leaving 14 bases between them. In DNA form, the CDR3 reads TGTGCCACCAGTGACTCGACGGGACTCACCTACGAGCAGTACTTC. It is translated as CATSDSTGLTYEQYF.

The chain is built from TRBV18 and TRBJ1-2; 7 nucleotides match TRBD1. CDR1 is KGHSH, CDR2 LQKENI, per germline. The CDR3 runs 13 residues. J was trimmed by 8 bases and V by 5 bases; bases with no gene match: 8. CDR3 sequence (DNA): TGTGCCAGCTCATCCGACAGGGAAGCCGGCTACACCTTC. Protein product: CASSSDREAGYTF.

The rearrangement joins TRBV19 to TRBJ1-5, with D tentatively TRBD1 (5 bases). The CDR3 is 15 residues long. The V and J ends lost 1 base and 5 bases respectively, with 12 bases between them. The V gene's germline CDR1 is LNHDA and CDR2 SQIVND (reference sequence). The CDR3 protein is CASSIATEDYQPQHF. The CDR3 DNA reads TGTGCCAGTAGTATAGCGACAGAGGATTATCAGCCCCAGCATTTT.

The V gene is TRBV19, the J gene TRBJ1-5; D is uncertain. The V gene lost 9 bases and the J gene lost 5 bases, with 14 bases spanning the gap. Germline assignment: CDR1 LNHDA and CDR2 SQIVND (reference sequence). The CDR3 runs 13 residues. The DNA for the CDR3 is TGTGCCAGCTCCGACACGAAACATCAGCCCCAGCATTTT. This gives the protein CASSDTKHQPQHF. Drawing the rest from reference TRBV19 and TRBJ1-5, the complete variable domain is DGGITQSPKYLFRKEGQNVTLSCEQNLNHDAMYWYRQDPGQGLRLIYYSQIVNDFQKGDIAEGYSVSREKKESFPLTVTSAQKNPTAFYLCASSDTKHQPQHFGDGTRLSIL.

The gene calls are TRBV27 and TRBJ1-3; no reliable D call. Trimming stripped 3 bases from V and 0 bases from J, with 12 bases between. The CDR3 contains 16 residues. Germline V gene sequence: CDR1 MNHEY, CDR2 SMNVEV (reference sequence). CDR3 amino acids: CASSLNGPGSGNTIYF. In DNA, the CDR3 is TGTGCCAGCAGTTTGAACGGTCCCGGCTCTGGAAACACCATATATTTT.

This clone showed up just once. The chain uses TRBV4-3 and TRBJ1-3, with D uncertain. The CDR3 is 15 amino acids. Germline V CDR1 and CDR2: LGHNA, YSLEER. V was shortened by 0 bases and J by 0 bases, with 6 bases between the two germline ends. The CDR3 sequence is CASSQEQLSGNTIYF. The CDR3 DNA sequence: TGCGCCAGCAGCCAAGAACAGCTCTCTGGAAACACCATATATTTT.

Written as DNA, the CDR3 is TGTGCCAGCAGCTTAGGGGGAAACAGGGGCGGATTGGAGACCCAGTACTTC. This sequence encodes CASSLGGNRGGLETQYF. This chain uses TRBV7-2 with TRBJ2-5; 7 bases fit TRBD1. The CDR3 has 17 amino acids. In germline, CDR1 is SGHTA, CDR2 FQGNSA. The V segment lost 1 base and the J segment 5 bases; nucleotides outside the gene matches: 13.

The chain employs TRBV6-5 and TRBJ1-2; a possible D gene is TRBD1 (6 bases). V was pared by 6 bases and J by 7 bases, with 15 bases between. CDR1 and CDR2 (germline): MNHEY, SVGAGI. The length of the CDR3 is 13 residues. The DNA of the CDR3 is TGTGCCAGCAGCCCGGGACATCCCGGTGGCTACACCTTC. As protein: CASSPGHPGGYTF.